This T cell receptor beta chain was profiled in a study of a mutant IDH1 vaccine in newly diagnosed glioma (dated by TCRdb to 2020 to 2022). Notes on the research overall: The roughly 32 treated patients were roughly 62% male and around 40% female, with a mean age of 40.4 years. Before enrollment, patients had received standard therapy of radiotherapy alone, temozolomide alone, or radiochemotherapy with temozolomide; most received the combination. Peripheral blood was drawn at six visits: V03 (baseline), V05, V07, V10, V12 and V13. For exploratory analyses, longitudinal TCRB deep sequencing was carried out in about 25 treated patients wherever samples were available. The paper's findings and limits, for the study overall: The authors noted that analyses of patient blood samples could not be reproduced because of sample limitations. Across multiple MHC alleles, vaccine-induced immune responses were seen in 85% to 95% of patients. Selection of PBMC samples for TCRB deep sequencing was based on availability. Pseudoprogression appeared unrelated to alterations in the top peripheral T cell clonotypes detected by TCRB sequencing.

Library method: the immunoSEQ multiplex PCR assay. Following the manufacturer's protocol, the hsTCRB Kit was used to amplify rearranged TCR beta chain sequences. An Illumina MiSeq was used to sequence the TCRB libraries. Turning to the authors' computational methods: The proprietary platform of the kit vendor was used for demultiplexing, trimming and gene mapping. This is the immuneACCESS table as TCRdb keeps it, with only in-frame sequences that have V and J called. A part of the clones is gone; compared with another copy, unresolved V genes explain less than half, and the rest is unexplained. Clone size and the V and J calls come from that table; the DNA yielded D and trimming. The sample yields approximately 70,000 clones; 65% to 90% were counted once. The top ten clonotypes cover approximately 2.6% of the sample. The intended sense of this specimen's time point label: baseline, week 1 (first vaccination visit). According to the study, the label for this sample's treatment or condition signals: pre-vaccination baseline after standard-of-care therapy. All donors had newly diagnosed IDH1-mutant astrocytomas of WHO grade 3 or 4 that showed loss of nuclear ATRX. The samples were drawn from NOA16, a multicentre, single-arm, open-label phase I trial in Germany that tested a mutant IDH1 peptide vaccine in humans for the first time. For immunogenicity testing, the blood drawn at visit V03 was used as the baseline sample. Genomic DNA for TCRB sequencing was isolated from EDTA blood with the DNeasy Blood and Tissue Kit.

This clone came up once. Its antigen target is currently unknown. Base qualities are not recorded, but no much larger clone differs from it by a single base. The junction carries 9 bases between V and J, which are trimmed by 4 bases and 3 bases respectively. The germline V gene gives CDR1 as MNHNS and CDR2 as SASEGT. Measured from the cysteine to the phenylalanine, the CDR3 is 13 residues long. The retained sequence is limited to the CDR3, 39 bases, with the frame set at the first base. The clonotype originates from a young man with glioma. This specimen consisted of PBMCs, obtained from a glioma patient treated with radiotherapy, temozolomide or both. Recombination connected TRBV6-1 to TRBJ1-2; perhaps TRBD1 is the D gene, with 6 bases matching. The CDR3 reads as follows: CASSGQVHYGYTF. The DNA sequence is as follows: TGTGCCAGCAGTGGACAGGTTCACTATGGCTACACCTTC.